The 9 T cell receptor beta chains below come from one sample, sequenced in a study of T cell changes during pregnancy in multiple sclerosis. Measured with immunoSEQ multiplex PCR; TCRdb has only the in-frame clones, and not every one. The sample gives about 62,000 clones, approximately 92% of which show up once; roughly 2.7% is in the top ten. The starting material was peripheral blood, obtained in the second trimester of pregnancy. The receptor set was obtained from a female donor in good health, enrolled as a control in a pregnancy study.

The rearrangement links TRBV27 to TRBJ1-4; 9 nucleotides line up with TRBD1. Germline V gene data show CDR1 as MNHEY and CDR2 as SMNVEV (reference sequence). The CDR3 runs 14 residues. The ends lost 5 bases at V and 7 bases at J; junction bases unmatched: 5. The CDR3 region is CASSADRGREKLFF. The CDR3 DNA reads TGTGCCAGCAGTGCGGACAGGGGACGTGAAAAACTGTTTTTT.

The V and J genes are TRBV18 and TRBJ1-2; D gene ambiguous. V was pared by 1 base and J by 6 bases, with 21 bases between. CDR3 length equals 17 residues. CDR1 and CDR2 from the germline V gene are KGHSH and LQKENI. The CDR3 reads CASSPLPDPSRANGYTF. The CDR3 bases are TGTGCCAGCTCACCACTCCCGGACCCGTCGAGGGCCAATGGCTACACCTTC.

The CDR3 is CASSDHLAMNTEAFF. The CDR3 region has the DNA TGCGCCAGCAGTGACCATCTGGCCATGAACACTGAAGCTTTCTTT. The J gene is TRBJ1-1, the V gene TRBV10-2; unclear D gene. Trimming removed 3 bases at V and 0 bases at J, with 11 bases between. Germline V CDR1 and CDR2: WSHSY, SAAADI. The CDR3 runs 15 residues.

As DNA, the CDR3 is TGTGCCAGCAGCCCCGCGGGGCGAGTCTACGAGCAGTACTTC. Encoded protein: CASSPAGRVYEQYF. The chain links TRBV7-9 to TRBJ2-7; D might be TRBD2 (6 bases). The V and J ends lost 5 bases and 3 bases respectively, with 14 bases between them. The CDR3 totals 14 residues. The germline gives CDR1 SEHNR, CDR2 FQNEAQ (reference sequence).

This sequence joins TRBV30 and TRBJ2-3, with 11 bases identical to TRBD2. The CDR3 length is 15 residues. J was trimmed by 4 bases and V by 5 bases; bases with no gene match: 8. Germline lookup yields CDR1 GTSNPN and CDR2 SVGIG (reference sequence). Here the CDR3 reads CAWGLAGGGSDTQYF. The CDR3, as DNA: TGTGCCTGGGGGCTAGCGGGGGGAGGTTCAGATACGCAGTATTTT. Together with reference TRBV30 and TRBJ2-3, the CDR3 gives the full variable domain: SQTIHQWPATLVQPVGSPLSLECTVEGTSNPNLYWYRQAAGRGLQLLFYSVGIGQISSEVPQNLSASRPQDRQFILSSKKLLLSDSGFYLCAWGLAGGGSDTQYFGPGTRLTVL.

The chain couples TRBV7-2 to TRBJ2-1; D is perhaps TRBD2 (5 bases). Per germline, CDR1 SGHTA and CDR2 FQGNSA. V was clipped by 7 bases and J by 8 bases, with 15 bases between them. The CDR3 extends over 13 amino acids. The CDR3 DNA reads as TGTGCCAGCACCGTGAACGGAGGCGATGAGCAGTTCTTC. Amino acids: CASTVNGGDEQFF.

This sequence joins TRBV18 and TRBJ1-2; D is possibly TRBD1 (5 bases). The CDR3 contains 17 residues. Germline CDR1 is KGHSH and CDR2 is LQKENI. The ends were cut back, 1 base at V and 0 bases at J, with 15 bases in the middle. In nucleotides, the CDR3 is TGTGCCAGCTCACCACGGGGCAGCTCACCCTCTAACTATGGCTACACCTTC. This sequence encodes CASSPRGSSPSNYGYTF.

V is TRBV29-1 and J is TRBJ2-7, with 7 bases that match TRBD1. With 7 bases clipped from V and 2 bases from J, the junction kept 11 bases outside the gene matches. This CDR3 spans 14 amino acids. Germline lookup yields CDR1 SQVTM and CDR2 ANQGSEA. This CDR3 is CSATGPGFPYEQYF. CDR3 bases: TGCAGCGCGACAGGGCCGGGGTTTCCCTACGAGCAGTACTTC.

The CDR3 DNA reads TGTGCCAGCAGCCCCTTTCGGGAGCTGTTTTTT. Translation gives CASSPFRELFF. The chain links TRBV11-2 to TRBJ2-2; D not certain. CDR1 and CDR2 from the germline V gene are SGHAT and FQNNGV. V was cut by 5 bases and J by 9 bases, with 7 bases left in between. This CDR3 contains 11 residues.